A single sample is the source of the 2 T cell receptor beta chains below, sequenced in a study of CD8+ T cells in alopecia areata. Treatment meaning: oral pan-JAK inhibitor, 5-10 mg twice daily. cDNA serving as the sequencing template came from extracted, reverse transcribed RNA. Using immunoSEQ multiplex PCR, the repertoire was profiled, and TCRdb retains in-frame clones only, with some absent. The table lists about 160,000 clones, 50% to 70% of them singletons. Source: CD4+ T cells sorted from blood, taken at week 4, from a patient treated with tofacitinib. These receptors were obtained from a human donor with alopecia areata.

This clone was found a few times. The chain recombines TRBV29-1 with TRBJ1-5, with 8 positions matching TRBD1. The CDR3 length is 14 residues. The trim removed 6 bases at V and 0 bases at J, leaving 4 bases unmatched. Per germline, CDR1 SQVTM and CDR2 ANQGSEA. The CDR3 region is CSVGTGNSNQPQHF. The CDR3 bases are TGCAGCGTGGGGACAGGTAATAGCAATCAGCCCCAGCATTTT.

This clone was observed a single time. V usage is TRBV30 and J usage is TRBJ2-5, with 7 positions matching TRBD1. Per germline, CDR1 GTSNPN and CDR2 SVGIG (reference sequence). Germline trimming cut 3 bases from V and 3 bases from J; bases unmatched to any gene: 10. The CDR3 sequence is 15 residues long. The CDR3 coding sequence is TGTGCCTGGAGCATTCGCCAGACAGGGAAAGAGACCCAGTACTTC. Residues: CAWSIRQTGKETQYF.